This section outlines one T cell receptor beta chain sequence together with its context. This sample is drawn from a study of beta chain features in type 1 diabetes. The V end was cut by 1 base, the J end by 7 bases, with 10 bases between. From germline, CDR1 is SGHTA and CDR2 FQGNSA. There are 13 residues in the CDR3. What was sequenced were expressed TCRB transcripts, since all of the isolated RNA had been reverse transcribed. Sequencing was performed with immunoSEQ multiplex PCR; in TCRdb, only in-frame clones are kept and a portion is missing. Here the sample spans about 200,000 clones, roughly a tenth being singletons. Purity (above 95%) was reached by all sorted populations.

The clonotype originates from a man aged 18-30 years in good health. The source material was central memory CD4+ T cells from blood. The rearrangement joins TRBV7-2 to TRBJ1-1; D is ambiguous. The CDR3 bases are TGTGCCAGCAGCTTAGGCGGACCCCGTGAAGCTTTCTTT. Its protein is CASSLGGPREAFF.